The rows below give T cell receptor beta chains drawn from one sample of a study of blood T cell repertoires in COVID-19. Profiled with immunoSEQ multiplex PCR; TCRdb holds only in-frame clones, not every one. The sample records under 65,000 clones, 75% to 85% being singletons. Specimen: peripheral blood. The source of these receptors is a woman in her sixties or seventies with acute or convalescent COVID-19. Both conserved end residues are part of each CDR3. Fields, in order: clone size, J gene, V gene, D gene, CDR3 protein, CDR3 DNA. The D gene is left open where the match is weak. Rows give clone size only sometimes, using once, few, many, or a class for an expanded clone.

>-|TRBJ2-7|TRBV27|-
CASSLRHLGTYEQYF
TGTGCCAGCAGCCTTCGACATCTTGGAACTTACGAGCAGTACTTC
>few|TRBJ1-4|TRBV3-1/TRBV3-2|TRBD1
CASSLIGQGSEKLFF
TGTGCCAGCAGCCTAATAGGACAGGGATCCGAAAAACTGTTTTTT
>-|TRBJ2-7|TRBV27|TRBD2
CASSLGLAGGENEQYF
TGTGCCAGCAGTTTGGGACTAGCGGGAGGGGAGAATGAGCAGTACTTC
>once|TRBJ1-1|TRBV5-1|TRBD1
CASSTDRGRNTEAFF
TGCGCCAGCAGCACTGACAGGGGGCGTAACACTGAAGCTTTCTTT
>few|TRBJ2-2|TRBV2|-
CASNGGRPPTGELFF
TGTGCCAGCAATGGAGGGCGGCCCCCCACCGGGGAGCTGTTTTTT
>few|TRBJ1-5|TRBV3-1/TRBV3-2|-
CASSQGGEPQHF
TGTGCCAGCAGCCAAGGGGGGGAGCCCCAGCATTTT
>-|TRBJ2-3|TRBV9|-
CASSVGGTLTDTQYF
TGTGCCAGCAGCGTAGGCGGGACCCTCACAGATACGCAGTATTTT
>-|TRBJ2-7|TRBV16|-
CASSPISRGGLSYEQYF
TGTGCCAGCAGCCCCATTTCGAGAGGCGGTCTTTCCTACGAGCAGTACTTC
>-|TRBJ2-1|TRBV23-1|TRBD2
CASSQLELAGVYEQFF
TGCGCCAGCAGTCAACTAGAGCTAGCGGGAGTTTATGAGCAGTTCTTC
>-|TRBJ2-6|TRBV9|TRBD2
CASRKRGSGANVLTF
TGTGCCAGCAGGAAGCGGGGGTCTGGGGCCAACGTCCTGACTTTC
>-|TRBJ2-2|TRBV24-1|-
CATSDPYAGYTGELFF
TGTGCCACCAGTGACCCCTATGCCGGGTACACCGGGGAGCTGTTTTTT
>-|TRBJ1-3|TRBV6-6|-
CASSPPGSGNTIYF
TGTGCCAGCAGTCCACCGGGCTCTGGAAACACCATATATTTT
>-|TRBJ2-1|TRBV4-1|TRBD2
CASSQAGTSGTNEQFF
TGCGCCAGCAGCCAAGCCGGGACTAGCGGGACCAATGAGCAGTTCTTC
>-|TRBJ2-3|TRBV5-4|TRBD2
CASTSSLAGLTDTQYF
TGTGCCAGCACCTCCTCCTTAGCGGGGCTCACAGATACGCAGTATTTT
>-|TRBJ2-1|TRBV3-1/TRBV3-2|TRBD2
CASSQVKSGVYNEQFF
TGTGCCAGCAGCCAGGTGAAAAGCGGGGTTTACAATGAGCAGTTCTTC
>-|TRBJ2-1|TRBV7-8|TRBD2
CASSLSSGRAHNEQFF
TGTGCCAGCAGCTTGTCGAGCGGGAGGGCTCACAATGAGCAGTTCTTC
>once|TRBJ2-7|TRBV4-2|TRBD1
CASSQALGTGTYEQYF
TGTGCCAGCAGCCAAGCTCTGGGGACAGGGACCTACGAGCAGTACTTC
>-|TRBJ1-5|TRBV2|-
CASSVRPGGSNQPQHF
TGTGCCAGCAGCGTTCGACCCGGGGGAAGCAATCAGCCCCAGCATTTT
>-|TRBJ2-7|TRBV9|TRBD1
CASSVGGQGAYEQYF
TGTGCCAGCAGCGTAGGGGGACAGGGCGCCTACGAGCAGTACTTC
>-|TRBJ1-4|TRBV7-6|-
CASSLGGEGKLFF
TGTGCCAGCAGCTTAGGAGGGGAGGGTAAACTGTTTTTT
>-|TRBJ1-5|TRBV3-1/TRBV3-2|-
CASSFHGEPQHF
TGTGCCAGCAGCTTCCACGGGGAGCCCCAGCATTTT
>-|TRBJ1-2|TRBV11-2|TRBD1
CASSLTGGGDGYTF
TGTGCCAGCAGCCTTACAGGGGGCGGGGATGGCTACACCTTC
>-|TRBJ1-1|TRBV19|-
CASSSQGFTEAFF
TGTGCCAGTAGCAGCCAGGGTTTCACTGAAGCTTTCTTT
>-|TRBJ1-1|TRBV6-5|-
CASSQPEGMNTEAFF
TGTGCCAGCAGCCAACCTGAGGGCATGAACACTGAAGCTTTCTTT
>-|TRBJ2-1|TRBV3-1/TRBV3-2|-
CASSPSAYNEQFF
TGTGCCAGCAGCCCTAGCGCCTACAATGAGCAGTTCTTC
>few|TRBJ1-2|TRBV15|-
CATSRDQGGSYGYTF
TGTGCCACCAGCAGAGATCAGGGAGGGAGCTATGGCTACACCTTC
>-|TRBJ1-2|TRBV5-1|-
CASSTPANYGYTF
TGCGCCAGCAGCACACCCGCTAACTATGGCTACACCTTC
>-|TRBJ2-5|TRBV5-1|TRBD2
CASSLERGGAETQYF
TGCGCCAGCAGCTTGGAGCGCGGGGGGGCGGAGACCCAGTACTTC
>-|TRBJ2-5|TRBV2|-
CASSEDRSRETQYF
TGTGCCAGCAGTGAAGATAGAAGTCGGGAGACCCAGTACTTC
>-|TRBJ1-2|TRBV23-1|-
CASSQSDRTLYGYTF
TGCGCCAGCAGTCAATCGGACAGAACGCTATATGGCTACACCTTC
>-|TRBJ1-4|TRBV5-5|-
CASSDHLTATNEKLFF
TGTGCCAGCAGTGACCATTTGACAGCAACTAATGAAAAACTGTTTTTT
>-|TRBJ2-3|TRBV2|TRBD2
CASGRSGGLDTQYF
TGTGCCAGCGGGCGATCGGGAGGTCTGGATACGCAGTATTTT
>-|TRBJ2-2|TRBV1|-
CTSSPVFMSGGAPGELFF
TGCACCAGCAGTCCCGTCTTCATGAGCGGGGGGGCCCCCGGGGAGCTGTTTTTT
>once|TRBJ2-3|TRBV9|-
CASSVGRSTDTQYF
TGTGCCAGCAGCGTAGGGAGAAGCACAGATACGCAGTATTTT
>-|TRBJ2-1|TRBV9|TRBD1
CASSATGVYNEQFF
TGTGCCAGCAGCGCGACAGGGGTCTACAATGAGCAGTTCTTC
>-|TRBJ2-1|TRBV18|-
CASSPASRSYNEQFF
TGTGCCAGCTCACCGGCTAGTAGGTCCTACAATGAGCAGTTCTTC
>-|TRBJ1-1|TRBV6-6|TRBD1
CASSPPTGRNTEAFF
TGTGCCAGCAGTCCCCCGACAGGGAGGAACACTGAAGCTTTCTTT
>-|TRBJ2-1|TRBV5-4|TRBD1
CASGLWLSGGRNEQFF
TGTGCCAGCGGGCTTTGGCTTTCAGGGGGCAGGAATGAGCAGTTCTTC
>-|TRBJ2-1|TRBV12-5|TRBD1
CASGLGPRAGGWDEQFF
TGTGCTAGTGGTTTGGGACCCAGGGCAGGGGGCTGGGATGAGCAGTTCTTC
>-|TRBJ1-1|TRBV4-2|-
CASSQYSPSNTEAFF
TGTGCCAGCAGCCAGTATTCTCCTTCCAACACTGAAGCTTTCTTT
>-|TRBJ2-5|TRBV18|-
CASSRGLQETQYF
TGTGCCAGCTCCAGGGGCCTACAAGAGACCCAGTACTTC
>-|TRBJ2-1|TRBV21-1|-
CASEGRGATLEQFF
TGTGCCAGCGAGGGGCGGGGGGCCACCCTAGAGCAGTTCTTC
>once|TRBJ1-4|TRBV25-1|-
CASGFGAGNEKLFF
TGTGCCAGCGGGTTCGGGGCGGGGAATGAAAAACTGTTTTTT
>-|TRBJ1-6|TRBV30|-
CAWSVAGLGSPLHF
TGTGCCTGGAGTGTAGCAGGGTTAGGATCACCCCTCCACTTT
>-|TRBJ1-2|TRBV5-8|-
CASSVRQDLYGYTF
TGTGCCAGCAGCGTCCGACAGGACCTCTATGGCTACACCTTC
>once|TRBJ2-7|TRBV19|-
CASSTKQGDEQYF
TGTGCCAGTAGTACTAAACAGGGAGACGAGCAGTACTTC
>-|TRBJ2-7|TRBV28|-
CASSSVRRREQYF
TGTGCCAGCAGTTCCGTTAGGCGGCGCGAGCAGTACTTC
>-|TRBJ1-1|TRBV27|-
CASSGPQLQGRTEAFF
TGTGCCAGCAGTGGCCCGCAGCTACAGGGTCGAACTGAAGCTTTCTTT
>-|TRBJ2-7|TRBV29-1|TRBD1
CSVEVGTGSHYEQYF
TGCAGCGTTGAAGTAGGGACAGGGTCCCACTACGAGCAGTACTTC
>few|TRBJ2-7|TRBV19|TRBD1
CASRPTGGLYEQYF
TGTGCCAGTAGGCCGACAGGGGGCCTCTACGAGCAGTACTTC
>-|TRBJ1-5|TRBV28|TRBD1
CASSLPGQGARQPQHF
TGTGCCAGCAGTTTGCCGGGACAGGGGGCTCGGCAGCCCCAGCATTTT
>-|TRBJ1-5|TRBV5-1|TRBD1
CASSVTGGGNQPQHF
TGCGCCAGCAGCGTAACAGGGGGTGGCAATCAGCCCCAGCATTTT
>-|TRBJ1-6|TRBV11-2|TRBD1
CASSLETGPHSPLHF
TGTGCCAGCAGCTTAGAGACAGGGCCCCATTCACCCCTCCACTTT
>-|TRBJ2-4|TRBV6-1|-
CASSESLQGAKNIQYF
TGTGCCAGCAGTGAAAGCCTACAGGGAGCCAAAAACATTCAGTACTTC
>-|TRBJ2-7|TRBV6-2/TRBV6-3|TRBD1
CASSPRDRGSEQYF
TGTGCCAGCAGCCCTCGGGACAGGGGTAGCGAGCAGTACTTC